In its sample, the clone carrying this TCR beta chain was seen once. What it binds is not known. Germline V gene lookup returns CDR1 SGHTA and CDR2 FQGNSA. V dropped 1 base and J dropped 1 base, with 6 bases sitting between them. This CDR3 has 14 amino acids. Researchers ran the PCR with 60 Vbeta and 13 Jbeta primers. Some clones are missing from TCRdb's copy, which holds only in-frame ones; the method was immunoSEQ multiplex PCR. Of about 210,000 clones in the sample, around 75% were seen once. The sample comes from a study of cytomegalovirus exposure and HLA in healthy donors. Findings of the study overall: It was fewer than 200 TCR beta chains that were listed as cytomegalovirus-associated. The availability of immune exposure information extended only to CMV serostatus.

The chain joins TRBV7-2 to TRBJ2-3; D is perhaps TRBD1 (6 bases). The sequence was collected from a male donor in good health and CMV-seropositive. Sequencing was carried out using PBMCs. The chain's CDR3 is CASSLDRGTDTQYF. The CDR3 nucleotides are TGTGCCAGCAGCTTAGACAGGGGCACAGATACGCAGTATTTT.